This T cell receptor (beta chain) was captured in a study of blood T cells in healthy people across ages. The study's findings and limits: Investigators viewed diversity estimates from one million T cells as underestimates, the study reported.

CDR3 size: 13 residues. V gave up 0 bases and J gave up 6 bases, with 8 bases separating them. Germline CDR1 reads LGHNA; CDR2 reads YSLEER. The authors ran a second PCR of 7 to 11 cycles using a sample-barcoded 5' primer and a J-beta primer mix. Each CDR3 protein gets one entry after TCRdb re-called the 5' RACE reads with MiXCR. The repertoire includes over 950,000 distinct CDR3 sequences, 35% to 40% of them detected once, and around 13% sits in the top ten. This clonotype appeared a single time. What it binds is unknown. The receptor was derived from a man in his late teens or twenties in good health. The V call is TRBV4-3, the J call TRBJ1-1; tentative D call: TRBD1 (6 bases). The specimen was blood. The CDR3 DNA is TGCGCCAGCAGCCAAGAAACAGGGTCTGAAGCTTTCTTT. This sequence encodes CASSQETGSEAFF.